A single T cell receptor (beta chain) is shown here with its context. Its antigen is unidentified. Sequencing templates came from extracted RNA that was reverse transcribed into cDNA. Repertoires were generated with immunoSEQ multiplex PCR, while TCRdb's copy carries only in-frame clones and drops some. The data hold approximately 180,000 clones, with over 55% observed a single time. Those with alopecia areata gave lesional scalp punch biopsies and peripheral blood. This entry is derived from a study of CD8+ T cells in alopecia areata. Broader study findings: Sharing of TCR sequences between patients (possibly for HLA-related reasons) was less clear than in mice. Among the cells sequenced in scalp samples are also the resident alphabeta T cells of normal skin.

The V gene's germline CDR1 is SGHTA and CDR2 FQGNSA. Germline trimming cut 2 bases from V and 5 bases from J; bases unmatched to any gene: 5. The CDR3 covers 14 residues. The sequenced sample was CD4+ T cells sorted from blood, obtained at week 0. The sequence came from a human donor with alopecia areata. The chain combines TRBV7-2 with TRBJ2-5; 7 nucleotides agree with TRBD1. The DNA of the CDR3 is TGTGCCAGCAGCTTACAAAGGGGGCGGGAGACCCAGTACTTC. Encoded protein: CASSLQRGRETQYF.